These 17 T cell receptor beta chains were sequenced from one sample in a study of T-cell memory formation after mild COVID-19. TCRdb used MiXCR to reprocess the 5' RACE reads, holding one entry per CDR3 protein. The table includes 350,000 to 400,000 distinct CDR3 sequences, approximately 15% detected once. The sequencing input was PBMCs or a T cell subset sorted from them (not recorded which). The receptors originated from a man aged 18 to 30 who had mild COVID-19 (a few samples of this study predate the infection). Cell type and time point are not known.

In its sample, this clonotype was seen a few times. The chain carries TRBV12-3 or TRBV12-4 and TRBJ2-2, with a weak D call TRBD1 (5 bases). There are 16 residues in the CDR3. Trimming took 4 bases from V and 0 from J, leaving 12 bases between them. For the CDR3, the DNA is TGTGCCAGCAGTTCTAGAGGCAGGGCGAACACCGGGGAGCTGTTTTTT. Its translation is CASSSRGRANTGELFF.

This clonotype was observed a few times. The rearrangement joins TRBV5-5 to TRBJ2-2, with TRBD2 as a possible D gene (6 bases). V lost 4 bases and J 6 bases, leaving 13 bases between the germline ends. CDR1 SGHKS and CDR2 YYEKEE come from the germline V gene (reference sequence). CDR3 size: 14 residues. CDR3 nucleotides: TGTGCCAGCAGCGGGCTAGCGTTAGCCGGGGAGCTGTTTTTT. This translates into CASSGLALAGELFF.

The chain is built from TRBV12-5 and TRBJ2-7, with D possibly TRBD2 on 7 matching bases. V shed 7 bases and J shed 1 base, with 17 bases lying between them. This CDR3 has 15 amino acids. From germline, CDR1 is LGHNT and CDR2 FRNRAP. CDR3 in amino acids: CASVRGGAISYEQYV. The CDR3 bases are TGTGCTAGTGTTCGTGGGGGGGCCATATCCTACGAGCAGTACGTC.

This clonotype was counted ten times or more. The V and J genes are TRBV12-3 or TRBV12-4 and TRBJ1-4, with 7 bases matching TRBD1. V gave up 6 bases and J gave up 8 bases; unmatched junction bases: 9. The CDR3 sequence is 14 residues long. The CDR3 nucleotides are TGTGCCAGCAGAGACAACAGGGGAGGCGAAAAACTGTTTTTT. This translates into CASRDNRGGEKLFF.

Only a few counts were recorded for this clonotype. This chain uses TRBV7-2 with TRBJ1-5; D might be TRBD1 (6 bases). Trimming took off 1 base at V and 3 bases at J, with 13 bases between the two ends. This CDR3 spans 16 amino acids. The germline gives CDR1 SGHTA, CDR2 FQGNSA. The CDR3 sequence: CASSLVFGQINQPQHF. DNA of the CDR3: TGTGCCAGCAGCTTAGTCTTCGGACAGATCAATCAGCCCCAGCATTTT.

The CDR3 sequence: CASSLRQGSEQFF. The CDR3 DNA reads TGTGCCAGCAGTTTGCGACAGGGGTCTGAGCAGTTCTTC. The rearrangement links TRBV28 to TRBJ2-1; TRBD1 matches 8 bases. V trimming: 3 bases; J trimming: 9 bases; junction bases outside the gene matches: 4. The CDR3 spans 13 residues. Germline V gene data show CDR1 as MDHEN and CDR2 as SYDVKM.

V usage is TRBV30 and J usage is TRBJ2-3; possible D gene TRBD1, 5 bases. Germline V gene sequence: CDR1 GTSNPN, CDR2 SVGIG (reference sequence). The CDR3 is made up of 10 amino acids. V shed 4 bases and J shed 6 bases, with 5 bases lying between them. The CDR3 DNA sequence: TGTGCCTGGACAGGGGATACGCAGTATTTT. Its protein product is CAWTGDTQYF.

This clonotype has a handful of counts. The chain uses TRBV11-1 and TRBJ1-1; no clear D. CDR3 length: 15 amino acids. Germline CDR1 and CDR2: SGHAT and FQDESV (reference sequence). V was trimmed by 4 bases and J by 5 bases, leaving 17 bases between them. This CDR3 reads CASSSSSLGETEAFF. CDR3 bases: TGTGCCAGCAGCTCCTCATCCTTAGGAGAGACTGAAGCTTTCTTT. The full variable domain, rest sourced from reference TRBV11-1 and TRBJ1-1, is EAEVAQSPRYKITEKSQAVAFWCDPISGHATLYWYRQILGQGPELLVQFQDESVVDDSQLPKDRFSAERLKGVDSTLKIQPAELGDSAMYLCASSSSSLGETEAFFGQGTRLTVV.

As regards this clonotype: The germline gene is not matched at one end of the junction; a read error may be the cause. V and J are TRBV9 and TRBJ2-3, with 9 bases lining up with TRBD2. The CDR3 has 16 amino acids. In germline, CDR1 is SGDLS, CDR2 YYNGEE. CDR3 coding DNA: TGTGACAGCAGCGTAGGAGGTCTAGCGGGGACGGGTACGCAGTATTTT. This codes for CDSSVGGLAGTGTQYF. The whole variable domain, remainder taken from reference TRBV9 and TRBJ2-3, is DSGVTQTPKHLITATGQRVTLRCSPRSGDLSVYWYQQSLDQGLQFLIQYYNGEERAKGNILERFSAQQFPDLHSELNLSSLELGDSALYFCDSSVGGLAGTGTQYFGPGTRLTVL.

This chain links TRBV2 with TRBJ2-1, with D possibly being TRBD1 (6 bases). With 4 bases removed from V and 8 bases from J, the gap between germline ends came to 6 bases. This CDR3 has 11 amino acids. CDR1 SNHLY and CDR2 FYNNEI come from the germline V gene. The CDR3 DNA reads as TGTGCCAGCAGTGCAGGGGATGAGCAGTTCTTC. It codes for CASSAGDEQFF. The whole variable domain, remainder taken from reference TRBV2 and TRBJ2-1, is EPEVTQTPSHQVTQMGQEVILRCVPISNHLYFYWYRQILGQKVEFLVSFYNNEISEKSEIFDDQFSVERPDGSNFTLKIRSTKLEDSAMYFCASSAGDEQFFGPGTRLTVL.

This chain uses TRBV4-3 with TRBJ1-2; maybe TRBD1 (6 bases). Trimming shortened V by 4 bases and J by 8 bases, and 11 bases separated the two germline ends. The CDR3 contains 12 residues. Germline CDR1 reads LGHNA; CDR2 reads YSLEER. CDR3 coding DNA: TGCGCCAGCAGCCCTCATCAGGGGGGCTACACCTTC. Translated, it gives CASSPHQGGYTF.

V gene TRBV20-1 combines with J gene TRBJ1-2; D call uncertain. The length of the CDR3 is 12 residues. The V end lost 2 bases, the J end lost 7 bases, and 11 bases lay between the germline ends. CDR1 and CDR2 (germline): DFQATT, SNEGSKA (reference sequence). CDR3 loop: CSARRELSGYTF. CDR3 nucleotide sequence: TGCAGTGCTAGACGCGAGCTTTCTGGCTACACCTTC.

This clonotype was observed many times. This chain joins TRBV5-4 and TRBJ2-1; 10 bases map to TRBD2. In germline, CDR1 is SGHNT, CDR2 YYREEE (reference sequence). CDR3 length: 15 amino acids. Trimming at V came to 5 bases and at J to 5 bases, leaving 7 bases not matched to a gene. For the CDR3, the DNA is TGTGCCAGCAGGCGGACTAGCGGAATAAACAATGAGCAGTTCTTC. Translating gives CASRRTSGINNEQFF.

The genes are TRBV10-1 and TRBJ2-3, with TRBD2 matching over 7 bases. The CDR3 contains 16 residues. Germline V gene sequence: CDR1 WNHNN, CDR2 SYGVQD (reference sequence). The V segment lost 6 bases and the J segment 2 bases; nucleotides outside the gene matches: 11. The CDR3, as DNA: TGCGCCAGCAGCTCAGGACGGGCGGGGGTCACAGATACGCAGTATTTT. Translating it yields CASSSGRAGVTDTQYF.

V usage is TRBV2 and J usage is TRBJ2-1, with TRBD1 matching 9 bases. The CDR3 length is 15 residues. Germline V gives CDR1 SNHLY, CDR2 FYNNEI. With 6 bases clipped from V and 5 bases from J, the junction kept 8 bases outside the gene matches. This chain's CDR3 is CASRPRDRAHNEQFF. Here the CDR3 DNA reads TGTGCCAGCAGACCCCGGGACAGGGCACACAATGAGCAGTTCTTC.

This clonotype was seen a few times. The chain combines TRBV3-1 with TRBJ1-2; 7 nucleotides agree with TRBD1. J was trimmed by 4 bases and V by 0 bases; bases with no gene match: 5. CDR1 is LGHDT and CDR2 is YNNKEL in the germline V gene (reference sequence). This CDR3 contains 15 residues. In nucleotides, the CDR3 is TGTGCCAGCAGCCAAGATCTTTACAGGGGCTATGGCTACACCTTC. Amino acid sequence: CASSQDLYRGYGYTF.

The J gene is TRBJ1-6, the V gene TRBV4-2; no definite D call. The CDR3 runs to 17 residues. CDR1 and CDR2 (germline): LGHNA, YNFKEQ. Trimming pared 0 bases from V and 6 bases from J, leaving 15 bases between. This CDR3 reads CASSQDILVVLNSPLHF. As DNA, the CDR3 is TGTGCCAGCAGCCAAGATATTTTGGTCGTCCTTAATTCACCCCTCCACTTT.